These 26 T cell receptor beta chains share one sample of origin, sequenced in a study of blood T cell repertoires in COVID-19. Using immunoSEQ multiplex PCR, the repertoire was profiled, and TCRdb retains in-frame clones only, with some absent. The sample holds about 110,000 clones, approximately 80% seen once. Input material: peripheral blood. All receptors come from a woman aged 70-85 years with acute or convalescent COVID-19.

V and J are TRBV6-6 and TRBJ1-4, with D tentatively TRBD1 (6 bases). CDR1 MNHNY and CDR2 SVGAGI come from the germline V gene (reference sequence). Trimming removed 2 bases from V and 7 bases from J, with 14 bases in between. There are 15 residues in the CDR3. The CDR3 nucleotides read TGTGCCAGCAGTTACCACAGGGTAGAGGTTGAAAAACTGTTTTTT. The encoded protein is CASSYHRVEVEKLFF.

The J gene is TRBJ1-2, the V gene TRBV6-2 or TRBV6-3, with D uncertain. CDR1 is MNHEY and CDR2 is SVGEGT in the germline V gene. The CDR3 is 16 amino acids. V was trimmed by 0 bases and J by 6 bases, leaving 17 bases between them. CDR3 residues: CASSYSITSPRDGYTF. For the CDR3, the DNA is TGTGCCAGCAGTTACTCTATTACCTCCCCCCGGGATGGCTACACCTTC.

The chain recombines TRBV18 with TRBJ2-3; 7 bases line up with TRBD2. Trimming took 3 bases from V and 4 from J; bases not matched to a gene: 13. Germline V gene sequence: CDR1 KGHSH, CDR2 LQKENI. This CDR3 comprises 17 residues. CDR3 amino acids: CASSPRRGGSNPDTQYF. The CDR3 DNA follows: TGTGCCAGCTCACCCCGGAGGGGCGGGAGTAATCCAGATACGCAGTATTTT.

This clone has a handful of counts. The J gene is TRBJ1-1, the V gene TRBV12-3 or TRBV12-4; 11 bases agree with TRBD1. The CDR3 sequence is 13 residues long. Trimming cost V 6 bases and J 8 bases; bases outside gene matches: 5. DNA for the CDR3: TGTGCCAGCAGACCCGGGACAGGGGGAGAAGCTTTCTTT. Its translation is CASRPGTGGEAFF.

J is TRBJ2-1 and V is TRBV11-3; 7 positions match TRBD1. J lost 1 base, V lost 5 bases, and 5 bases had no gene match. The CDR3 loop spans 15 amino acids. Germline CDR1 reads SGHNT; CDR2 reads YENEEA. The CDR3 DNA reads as TGTGCCAGCAGCCTACAGGGGACGTCCTACAATGAGCAGTTCTTC. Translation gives CASSLQGTSYNEQFF. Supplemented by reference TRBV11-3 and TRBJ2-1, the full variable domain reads EAGVVQSPRYKIIEKKQPVAFWCNPISGHNTLYWYLQNLGQGPELLIRYENEEAVDDSQLPKDRFSAERLKGVDSTLKIQPAELGDSAVYLCASSLQGTSYNEQFFGPGTRLTVL.

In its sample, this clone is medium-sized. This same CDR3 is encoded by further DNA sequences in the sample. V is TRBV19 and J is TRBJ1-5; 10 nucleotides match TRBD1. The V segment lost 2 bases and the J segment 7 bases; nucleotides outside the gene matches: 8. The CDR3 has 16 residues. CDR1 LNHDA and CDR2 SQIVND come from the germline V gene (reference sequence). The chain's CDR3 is CASSIYTGTGDQPQHF. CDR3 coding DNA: TGTGCCAGTAGTATATATACGGGGACAGGGGACCAGCCCCAGCATTTT.

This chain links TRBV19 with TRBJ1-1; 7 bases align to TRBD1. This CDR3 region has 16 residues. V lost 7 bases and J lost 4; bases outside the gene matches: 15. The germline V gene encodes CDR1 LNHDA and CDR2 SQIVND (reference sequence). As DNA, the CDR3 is TGTGCCAGTACTCTAGGACAGGTCGCTGCGTTCACTGAAGCTTTCTTT. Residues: CASTLGQVAAFTEAFF.

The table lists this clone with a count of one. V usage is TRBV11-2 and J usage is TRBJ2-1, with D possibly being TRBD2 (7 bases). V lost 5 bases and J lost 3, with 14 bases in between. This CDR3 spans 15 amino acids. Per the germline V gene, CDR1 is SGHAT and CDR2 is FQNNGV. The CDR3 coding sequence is TGTGCCAGCAGCCCGCGGGGGCCTAACTACAATGAGCAGTTCTTC. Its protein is CASSPRGPNYNEQFF. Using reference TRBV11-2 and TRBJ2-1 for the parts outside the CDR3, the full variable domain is EAGVAQSPRYKIIEKRQSVAFWCNPISGHATLYWYQQILGQGPKLLIQFQNNGVVDDSQLPKDRFSAERLKGVDSTLKIQPAKLEDSAVYLCASSPRGPNYNEQFFGPGTRLTVL.

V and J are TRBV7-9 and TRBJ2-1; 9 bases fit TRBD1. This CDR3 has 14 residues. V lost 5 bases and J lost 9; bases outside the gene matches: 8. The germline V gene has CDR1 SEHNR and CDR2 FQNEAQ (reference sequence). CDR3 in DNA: TGTGCCAGCAGCCTCCAACAGGGGGCAAGTGAGCAGTTCTTC. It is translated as CASSLQQGASEQFF.

The CDR3 sequence: CASSPGAGGYQETQYF. In DNA, the CDR3 is TGTGCCAGCAGCCCCGGTGCAGGCGGGTACCAAGAGACCCAGTACTTC. The chain recombines TRBV9 with TRBJ2-5; maybe TRBD2 (5 bases). This CDR3 is built from 16 residues. Germline V gives CDR1 SGDLS, CDR2 YYNGEE. V was trimmed by 4 bases and J by 0 bases, leaving 16 bases between them.

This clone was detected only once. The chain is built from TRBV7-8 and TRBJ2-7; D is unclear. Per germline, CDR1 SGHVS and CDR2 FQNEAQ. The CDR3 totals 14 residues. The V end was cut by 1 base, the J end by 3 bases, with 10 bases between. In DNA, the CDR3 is TGTGCCAGCAGCTTAGAGGCAGGTTACTACGAGCAGTACTTC. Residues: CASSLEAGYYEQYF.

CDR3 amino acids: CASSNDRINQPQHF. The CDR3 DNA reads as TGTGCCAGTAGTAACGACAGAATCAATCAGCCCCAGCATTTT. This rearrangement joins TRBV19 to TRBJ1-5, with D possibly TRBD1 on 5 matching bases. V lost 4 bases and J 3 bases, leaving 10 bases between the germline ends. CDR3 length equals 14 residues. In germline, CDR1 is LNHDA, CDR2 SQIVND (reference sequence).

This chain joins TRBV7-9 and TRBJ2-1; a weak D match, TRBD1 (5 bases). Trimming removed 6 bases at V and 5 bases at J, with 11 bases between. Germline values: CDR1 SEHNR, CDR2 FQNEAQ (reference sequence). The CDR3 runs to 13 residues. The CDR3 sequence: CASRLDRNNEQFF. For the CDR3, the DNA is TGTGCCAGCAGACTCGACAGAAACAATGAGCAGTTCTTC. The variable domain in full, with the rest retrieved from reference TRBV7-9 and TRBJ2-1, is DTGVSQNPRHKITKRGQNVTFRCDPISEHNRLYWYRQTLGQGPEFLTYFQNEAQLEKSRLLSDRFSAERPKGSFSTLEIQRTEQGDSAMYLCASRLDRNNEQFFGPGTRLTVL.

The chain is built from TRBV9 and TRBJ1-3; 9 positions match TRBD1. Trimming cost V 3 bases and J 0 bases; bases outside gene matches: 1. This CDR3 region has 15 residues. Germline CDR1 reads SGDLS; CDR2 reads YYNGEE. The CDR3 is CASSGGQGSGNTIYF. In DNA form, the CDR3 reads TGTGCCAGCAGCGGGGGACAGGGCTCTGGAAACACCATATATTTT. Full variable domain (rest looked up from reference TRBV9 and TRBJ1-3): DSGVTQTPKHLITATGQRVTLRCSPRSGDLSVYWYQQSLDQGLQFLIQYYNGEERAKGNILERFSAQQFPDLHSELNLSSLELGDSALYFCASSGGQGSGNTIYFGEGSWLTVV.

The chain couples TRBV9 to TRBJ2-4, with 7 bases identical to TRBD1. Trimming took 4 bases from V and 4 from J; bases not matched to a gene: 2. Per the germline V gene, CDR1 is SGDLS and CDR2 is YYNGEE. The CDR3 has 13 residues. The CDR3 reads CASSPTGKNIQYF. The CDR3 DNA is TGTGCCAGCAGCCCGACAGGGAAAAACATTCAGTACTTC. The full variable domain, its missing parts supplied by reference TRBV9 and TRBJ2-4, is DSGVTQTPKHLITATGQRVTLRCSPRSGDLSVYWYQQSLDQGLQFLIQYYNGEERAKGNILERFSAQQFPDLHSELNLSSLELGDSALYFCASSPTGKNIQYFGAGTRLSVL.

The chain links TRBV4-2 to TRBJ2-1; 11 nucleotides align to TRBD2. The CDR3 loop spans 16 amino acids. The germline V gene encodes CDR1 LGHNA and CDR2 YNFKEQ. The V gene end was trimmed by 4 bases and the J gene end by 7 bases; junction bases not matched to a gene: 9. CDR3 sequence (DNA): TGTGCCAGCAGCCGCGTACTAGCGGGGGCTGGGAATGAGCAGTTCTTC. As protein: CASSRVLAGAGNEQFF.

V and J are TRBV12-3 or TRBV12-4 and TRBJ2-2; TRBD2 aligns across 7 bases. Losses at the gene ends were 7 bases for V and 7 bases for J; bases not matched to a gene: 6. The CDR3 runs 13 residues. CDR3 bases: TGTGCCAGCATCCTTGGGGGGGGCGGGGAGCTGTTTTTT. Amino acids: CASILGGGGELFF.

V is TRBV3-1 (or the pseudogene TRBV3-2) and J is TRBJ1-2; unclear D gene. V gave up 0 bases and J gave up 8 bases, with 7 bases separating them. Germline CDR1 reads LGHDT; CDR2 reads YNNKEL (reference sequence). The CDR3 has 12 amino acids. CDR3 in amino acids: CASSQDPGGYTF. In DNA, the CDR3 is TGTGCCAGCAGCCAAGACCCGGGGGGCTACACCTTC.

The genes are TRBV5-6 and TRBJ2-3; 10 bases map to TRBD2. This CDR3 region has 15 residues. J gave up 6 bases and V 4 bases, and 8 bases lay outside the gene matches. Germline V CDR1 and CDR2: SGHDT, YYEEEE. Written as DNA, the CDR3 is TGTGCCAGCAGCCACTCCGGGACTAGCGACGATACGCAGTATTTT. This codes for CASSHSGTSDDTQYF.

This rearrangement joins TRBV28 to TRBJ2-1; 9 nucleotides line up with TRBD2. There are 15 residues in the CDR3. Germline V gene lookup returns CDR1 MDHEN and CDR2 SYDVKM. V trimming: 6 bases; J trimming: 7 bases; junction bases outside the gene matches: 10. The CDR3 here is CASSVAGGTANEQFF. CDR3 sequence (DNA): TGTGCCAGCAGCGTTGCGGGGGGGACAGCTAATGAGCAGTTCTTC.

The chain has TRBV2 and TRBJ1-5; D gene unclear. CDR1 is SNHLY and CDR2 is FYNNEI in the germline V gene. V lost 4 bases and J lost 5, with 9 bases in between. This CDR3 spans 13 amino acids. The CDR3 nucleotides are TGTGCCAGCAGTGTGAACAGAGATCAGCCCCAGCATTTT. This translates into CASSVNRDQPQHF.

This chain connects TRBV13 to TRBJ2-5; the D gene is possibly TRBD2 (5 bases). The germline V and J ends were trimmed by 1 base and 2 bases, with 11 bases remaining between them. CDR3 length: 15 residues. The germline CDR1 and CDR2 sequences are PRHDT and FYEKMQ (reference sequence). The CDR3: CASSLAGKAQETQYF. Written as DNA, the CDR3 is TGTGCCAGCAGCTTAGCCGGGAAGGCTCAAGAGACCCAGTACTTC. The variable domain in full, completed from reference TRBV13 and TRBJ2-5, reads AAGVIQSPRHLIKEKRETATLKCYPIPRHDTVYWYQQGPGQDPQFLISFYEKMQSDKGSIPDRFSAQQFSDYHSELNMSSLELGDSALYFCASSLAGKAQETQYFGPGTRLLVL.

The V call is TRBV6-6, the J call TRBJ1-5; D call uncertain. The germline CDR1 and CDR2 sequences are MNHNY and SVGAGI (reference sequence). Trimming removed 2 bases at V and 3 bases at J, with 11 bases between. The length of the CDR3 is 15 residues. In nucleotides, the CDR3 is TGTGCCAGCAGTTACCCGGCCGGGGACAATCAGCCCCAGCATTTT. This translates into CASSYPAGDNQPQHF.

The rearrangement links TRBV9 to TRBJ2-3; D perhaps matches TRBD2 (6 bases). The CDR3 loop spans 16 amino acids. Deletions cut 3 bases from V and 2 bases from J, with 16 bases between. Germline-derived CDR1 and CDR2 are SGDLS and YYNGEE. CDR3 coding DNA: TGTGCCAGCAGCGATATTCCTAGCGACCTCACAGATACGCAGTATTTT. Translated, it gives CASSDIPSDLTDTQYF.

The CDR3 nucleotides read TGTGCCATTTCAGGAATAGCGGGGGCTCGGAACATTCAGTACTTC. It yields the protein CAISGIAGARNIQYF. The chain has TRBV10-3 and TRBJ2-4; TRBD2 matches at 9 bases. V shed 9 bases and J 7 bases; nucleotides not matched to a gene: 13. Per germline, CDR1 ENHRY and CDR2 SYGVKD. The CDR3 is 15 amino acids.

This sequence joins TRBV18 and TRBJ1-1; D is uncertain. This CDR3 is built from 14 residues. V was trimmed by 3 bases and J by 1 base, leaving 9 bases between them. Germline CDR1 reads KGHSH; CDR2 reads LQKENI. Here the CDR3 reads CASSPLQTNTEAFF. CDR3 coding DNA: TGTGCCAGCTCACCCCTACAGACGAACACTGAAGCTTTCTTT.